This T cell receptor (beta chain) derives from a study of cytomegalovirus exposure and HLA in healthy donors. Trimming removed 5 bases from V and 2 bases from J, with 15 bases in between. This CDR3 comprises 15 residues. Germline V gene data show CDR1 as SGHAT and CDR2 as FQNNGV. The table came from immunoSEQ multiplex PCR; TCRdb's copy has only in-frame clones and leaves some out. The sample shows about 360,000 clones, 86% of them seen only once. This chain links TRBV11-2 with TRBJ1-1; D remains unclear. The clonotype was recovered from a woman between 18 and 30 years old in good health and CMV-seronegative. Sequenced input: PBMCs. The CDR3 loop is CASSPELGVNTEAFF. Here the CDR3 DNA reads TGTGCCAGCAGCCCGGAGTTGGGAGTTAACACTGAAGCTTTCTTT. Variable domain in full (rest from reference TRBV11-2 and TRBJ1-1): EAGVAQSPRYKIIEKRQSVAFWCNPISGHATLYWYQQILGQGPKLLIQFQNNGVVDDSQLPKDRFSAERLKGVDSTLKIQPAKLEDSAVYLCASSPELGVNTEAFFGQGTRLTVV.